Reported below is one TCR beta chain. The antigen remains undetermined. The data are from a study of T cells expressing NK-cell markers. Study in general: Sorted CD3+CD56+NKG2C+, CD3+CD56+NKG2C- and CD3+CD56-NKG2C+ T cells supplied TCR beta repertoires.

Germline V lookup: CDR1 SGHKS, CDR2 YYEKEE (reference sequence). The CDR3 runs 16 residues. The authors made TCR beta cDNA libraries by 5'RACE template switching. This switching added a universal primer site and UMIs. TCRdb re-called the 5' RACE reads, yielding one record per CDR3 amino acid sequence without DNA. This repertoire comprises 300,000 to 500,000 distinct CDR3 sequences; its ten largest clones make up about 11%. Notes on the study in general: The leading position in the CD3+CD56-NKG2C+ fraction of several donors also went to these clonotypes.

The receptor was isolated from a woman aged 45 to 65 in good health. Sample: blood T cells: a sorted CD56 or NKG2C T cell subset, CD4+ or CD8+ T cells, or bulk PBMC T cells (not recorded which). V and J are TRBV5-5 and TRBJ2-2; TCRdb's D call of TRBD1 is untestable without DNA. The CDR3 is CASSLAGGATTGELFF.